The entry below describes one T cell receptor beta chain. What this receptor recognizes is not known. Base-call qualities are not available, and no considerably larger clone is one nucleotide away. These data are taken from a study of T cell responses to AZD1222 COVID-19 vaccine (dated by TCRdb to the early 2020s). Regarding the study in general: AZD1222 recipients whose second dose came at about 4 weeks and those whose second dose came at about 12 weeks were combined into one group, since spike-specific TCR depth and breadth did not differ between the two schedules. TCR sequencing was performed for fewer than 250 trial participants, of whom around 210 were given two doses of AZD1222 and 26 were given two doses of MenACWY control vaccine. Trial participants were enrolled into age subgroups of 18-55, 56-69 and 70-plus years, which contained approximately 150, 28 and 58 TCR-sequenced participants, respectively.

CDR1 and CDR2, looked up from the germline V gene, are LGHNA and YSLEER. Between the V and J ends, shortened by 2 bases and 8 bases respectively, the junction contains 15 bases. Counted from cysteine to phenylalanine, this CDR3 has 15 amino acids. Just the 45-base CDR3 DNA is kept, in frame starting at base 1. The CDR3 regions of human TCRbeta chains were analyzed by immunosequencing. Turning to the authors' computational methods: Repertoire TCRs were checked for matches against a reference library of SARS-CoV-2-specific TCRs that had been generated using the MIRA antigen-specificity platform. Breadth was defined as the fraction of unique TCRs that were SARS-CoV-2-associated, and depth was defined as the fraction of total T cells that were SARS-CoV-2-associated. Using the MIRA data, each spike-specific TCR was assigned both to the spike region to which the TCR was reactive and to a CD4 or CD8 class. Log10-transformed breadth and depth values were compared by one-way ANOVA with Sidak's multiple comparisons tests. In its TCRdb copy, this immuneACCESS table keeps in-frame sequences only and misses some clones. Where compared with another copy, unresolved V genes explain less than half of these, and the others have no known cause. Clone size and the V and J calls come from that table; the DNA yielded D and trimming. This sample holds fewer than 120,000 clones; 87% were observed only once. Jointly, the top ten make up around 3% of the sample.

Study-level results and caveats: After two AZD1222 doses, both the breadth and the depth of spike-specific TCRs were significantly higher than at day 0 and than in MenACWY recipients. Conclusions about previously exposed vaccinees are limited, since just 6 or 7 AZD1222 recipients were seropositive for SARS-CoV-2 at baseline. In the small 56-69-year group, the increase in depth fell short of significance, most likely because of low power. Nearly half of unique spike-specific TCRs reportedly recognized epitopes outside regions mutated in the B.1.351 and B.1.1.7 variants. Because no samples from the day 14 peak response were available, repertoires could be characterized only after the peak T cell response. Most participants were white British and females outnumbered males, and the authors suggested that clonal diversity may have been underestimated. The vaccine-associated CD4 TCRs covered the entire spike protein, and the dominant responses fell in regions 160-218 and 743-854.

The time point label corresponds to: baseline before first vaccination. Vaccinee samples were obtained from the UK trials COV001 and COV002, which included a single-blind randomized controlled phase 2/3 trial of AZD1222 (ChAdOx1 nCoV-19) in healthy adults. For TCRbeta chain sequencing, PBMC samples were collected from trial participants at day 0 and at day 28 after the second dose. The sample here was peripheral blood, taken on day 0 of AZD1222 vaccination. The receptor comes from an adult in good health. The rearrangement combines TRBV4-3 with TRBJ1-4; a tentative D call is TRBD1 (5 bases match). The DNA reads as follows: TGCGCCAGCAGCCAACAAATAGGGACCAACGAAAAACTGTTTTTT. Its coded protein is CASSQQIGTNEKLFF.